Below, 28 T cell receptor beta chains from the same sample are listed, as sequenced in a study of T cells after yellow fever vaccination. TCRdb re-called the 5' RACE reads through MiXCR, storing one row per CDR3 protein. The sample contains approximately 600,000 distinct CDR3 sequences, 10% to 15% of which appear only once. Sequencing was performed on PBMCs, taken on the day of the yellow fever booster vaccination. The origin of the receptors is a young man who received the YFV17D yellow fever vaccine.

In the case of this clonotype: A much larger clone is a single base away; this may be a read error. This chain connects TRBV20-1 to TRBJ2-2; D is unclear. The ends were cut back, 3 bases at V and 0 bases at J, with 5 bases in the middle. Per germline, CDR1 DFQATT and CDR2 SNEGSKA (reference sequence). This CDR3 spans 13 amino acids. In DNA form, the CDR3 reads TGCAGTGCTAGCGTGACGAACACCGGGGAGCTGTTTTTT. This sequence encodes CSASVTNTGELFF.

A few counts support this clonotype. CDR3 in DNA: TGTGCCAGCAGTTATGGGGATTTAGCATCGAGCTCCTACGAGCAGTACTTC. Its protein product is CASSYGDLASSSYEQYF. The rearrangement links TRBV6-2 or TRBV6-3 to TRBJ2-7; D unresolved. The CDR3 length is 17 residues. CDR1 is MNHEY and CDR2 is SVGEGT in the germline V gene. V lost 3 bases, J lost 0 bases, and 18 bases lay in between.

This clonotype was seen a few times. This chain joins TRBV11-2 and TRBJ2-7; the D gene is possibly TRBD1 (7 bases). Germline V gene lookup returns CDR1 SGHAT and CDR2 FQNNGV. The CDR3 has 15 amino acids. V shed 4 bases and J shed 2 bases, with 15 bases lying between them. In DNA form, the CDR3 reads TGTGCCAGCAGCTCAGGGGGACTCGGTACCTACGAGCAGTACTTC. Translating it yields CASSSGGLGTYEQYF.

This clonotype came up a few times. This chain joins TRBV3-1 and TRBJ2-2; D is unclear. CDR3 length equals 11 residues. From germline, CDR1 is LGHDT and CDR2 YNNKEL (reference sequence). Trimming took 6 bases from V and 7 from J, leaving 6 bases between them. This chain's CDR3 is CASRRIGELFF. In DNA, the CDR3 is TGTGCCAGCAGGCGCATCGGGGAGCTGTTTTTT.

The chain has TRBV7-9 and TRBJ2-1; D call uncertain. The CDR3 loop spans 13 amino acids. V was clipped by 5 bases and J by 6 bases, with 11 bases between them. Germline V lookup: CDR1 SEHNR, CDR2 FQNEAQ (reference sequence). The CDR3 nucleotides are TGTGCCAGCAGCCCGTTACTCCTCAATGAGCAGTTCTTC. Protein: CASSPLLLNEQFF. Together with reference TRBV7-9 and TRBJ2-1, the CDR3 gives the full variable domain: DTGVSQNPRHKITKRGQNVTFRCDPISEHNRLYWYRQTLGQGPEFLTYFQNEAQLEKSRLLSDRFSAERPKGSFSTLEIQRTEQGDSAMYLCASSPLLLNEQFFGPGTRLTVL.

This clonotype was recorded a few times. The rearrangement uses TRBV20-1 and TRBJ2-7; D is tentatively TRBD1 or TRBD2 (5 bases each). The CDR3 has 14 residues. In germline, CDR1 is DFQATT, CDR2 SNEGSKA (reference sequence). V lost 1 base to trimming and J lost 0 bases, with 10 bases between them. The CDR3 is CSARARGLSYEQYF. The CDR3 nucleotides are TGCAGTGCTAGAGCACGGGGCCTCTCCTACGAGCAGTACTTC.

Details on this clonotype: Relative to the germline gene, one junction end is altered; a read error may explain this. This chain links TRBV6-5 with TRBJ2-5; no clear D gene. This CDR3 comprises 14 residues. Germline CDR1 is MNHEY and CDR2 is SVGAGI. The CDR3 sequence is CASSYYGPEETQSF. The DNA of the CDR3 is TGTGCCAGCAGTTACTACGGACCAGAAGAGACCCAGTCCTTC.

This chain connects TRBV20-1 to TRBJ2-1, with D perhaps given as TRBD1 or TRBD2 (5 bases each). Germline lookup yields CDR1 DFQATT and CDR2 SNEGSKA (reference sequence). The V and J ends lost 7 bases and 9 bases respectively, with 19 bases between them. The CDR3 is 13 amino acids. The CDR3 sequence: CSVPGPKASEQFF. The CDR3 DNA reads TGCAGTGTCCCGGGACCCAAAGCCAGTGAGCAGTTCTTC.

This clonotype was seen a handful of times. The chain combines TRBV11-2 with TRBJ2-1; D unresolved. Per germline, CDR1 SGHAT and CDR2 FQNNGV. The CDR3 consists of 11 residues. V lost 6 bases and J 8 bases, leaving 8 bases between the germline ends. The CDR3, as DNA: TGTGCCAGCAGATCTGATTATGAGCAGTTCTTC. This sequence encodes CASRSDYEQFF.

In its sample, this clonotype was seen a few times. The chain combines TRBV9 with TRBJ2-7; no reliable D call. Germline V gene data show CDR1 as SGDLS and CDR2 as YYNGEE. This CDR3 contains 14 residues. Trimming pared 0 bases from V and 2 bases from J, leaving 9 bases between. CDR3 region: CASSVDSGPYEQYF. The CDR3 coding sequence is TGTGCCAGCAGCGTAGATTCAGGACCCTACGAGCAGTACTTC.

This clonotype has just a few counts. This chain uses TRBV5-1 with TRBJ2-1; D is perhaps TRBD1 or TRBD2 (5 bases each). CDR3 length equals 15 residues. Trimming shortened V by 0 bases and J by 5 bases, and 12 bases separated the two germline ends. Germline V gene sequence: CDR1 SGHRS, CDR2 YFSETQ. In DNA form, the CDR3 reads TGCGCCAGCAGCTTGGTGCAGGGAGCTAACAATGAGCAGTTCTTC. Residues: CASSLVQGANNEQFF.

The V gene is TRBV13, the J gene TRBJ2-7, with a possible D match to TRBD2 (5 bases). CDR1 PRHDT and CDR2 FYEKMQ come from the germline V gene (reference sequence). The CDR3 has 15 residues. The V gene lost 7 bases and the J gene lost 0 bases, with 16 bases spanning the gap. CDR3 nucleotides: TGTGCCAGCAAAGATAAAGACGGGAACTCCTACGAGCAGTACTTC. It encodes CASKDKDGNSYEQYF. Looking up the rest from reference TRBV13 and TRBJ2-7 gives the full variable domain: AAGVIQSPRHLIKEKRETATLKCYPIPRHDTVYWYQQGPGQDPQFLISFYEKMQSDKGSIPDRFSAQQFSDYHSELNMSSLELGDSALYFCASKDKDGNSYEQYFGPGTRLTVT.

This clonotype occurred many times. CDR3 residues: CASTNYGKNIQYF. As DNA, the CDR3 is TGTGCCAGCACCAACTACGGCAAAAACATTCAGTACTTC. The J gene is TRBJ2-4, the V gene TRBV28; no reliable D call. CDR3 length equals 13 residues. Germline V gives CDR1 MDHEN, CDR2 SYDVKM. Trimming took 7 bases from V and 3 from J, leaving 10 bases between them.

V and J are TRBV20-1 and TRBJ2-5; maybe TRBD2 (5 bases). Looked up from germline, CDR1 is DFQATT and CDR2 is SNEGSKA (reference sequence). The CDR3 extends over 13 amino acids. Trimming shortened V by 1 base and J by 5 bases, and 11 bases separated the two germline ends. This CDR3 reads CSARVPGGETQYF. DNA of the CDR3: TGCAGTGCTAGAGTCCCGGGCGGGGAGACCCAGTACTTC.

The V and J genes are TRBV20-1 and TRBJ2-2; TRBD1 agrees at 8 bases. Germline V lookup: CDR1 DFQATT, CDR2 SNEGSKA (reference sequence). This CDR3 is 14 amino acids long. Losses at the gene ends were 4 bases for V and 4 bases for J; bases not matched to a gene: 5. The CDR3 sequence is CSAKDRVATGELFF. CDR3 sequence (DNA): TGCAGTGCTAAGGACAGGGTGGCCACCGGGGAGCTGTTTTTT.

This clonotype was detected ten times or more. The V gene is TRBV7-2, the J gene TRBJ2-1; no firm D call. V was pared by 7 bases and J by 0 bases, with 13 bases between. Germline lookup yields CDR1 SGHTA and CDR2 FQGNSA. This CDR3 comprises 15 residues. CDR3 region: CASTRGGSSYNEQFF. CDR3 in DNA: TGTGCCAGCACCCGCGGCGGTAGCTCCTACAATGAGCAGTTCTTC.

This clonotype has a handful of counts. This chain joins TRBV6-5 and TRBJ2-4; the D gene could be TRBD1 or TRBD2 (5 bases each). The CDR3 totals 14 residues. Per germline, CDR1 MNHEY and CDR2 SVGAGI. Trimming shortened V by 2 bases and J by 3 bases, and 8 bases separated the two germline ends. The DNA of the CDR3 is TGTGCCAGCAGTTACGCAGGGAGCAAAAACATTCAGTACTTC. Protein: CASSYAGSKNIQYF.

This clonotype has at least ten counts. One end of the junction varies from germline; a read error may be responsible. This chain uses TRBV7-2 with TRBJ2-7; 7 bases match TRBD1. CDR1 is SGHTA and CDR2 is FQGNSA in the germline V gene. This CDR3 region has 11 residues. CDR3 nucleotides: TGTGCCAGCAGCTTGAACCGGGACAGAACCTTC. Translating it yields CASSLNRDRTF.

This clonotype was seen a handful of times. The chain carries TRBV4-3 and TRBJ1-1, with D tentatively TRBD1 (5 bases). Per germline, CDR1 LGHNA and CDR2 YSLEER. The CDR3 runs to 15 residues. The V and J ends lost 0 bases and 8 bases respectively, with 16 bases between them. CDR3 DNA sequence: TGCGCCAGCAGCCAAGATGGTAGGGGTTTCCCAGAAGCTTTCTTT. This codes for CASSQDGRGFPEAFF.

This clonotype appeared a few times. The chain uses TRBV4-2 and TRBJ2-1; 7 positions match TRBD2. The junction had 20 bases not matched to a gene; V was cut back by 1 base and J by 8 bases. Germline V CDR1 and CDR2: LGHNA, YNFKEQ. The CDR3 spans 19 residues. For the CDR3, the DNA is TGTGCCAGCAGCCAAGTCGGCGGAGACCGGTGGCGGGAGAGAGATGAGCAGTTCTTC. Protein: CASSQVGGDRWRERDEQFF.

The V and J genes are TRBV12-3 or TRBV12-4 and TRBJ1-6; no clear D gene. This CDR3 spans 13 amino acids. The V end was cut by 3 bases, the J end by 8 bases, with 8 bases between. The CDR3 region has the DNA TGTGCCAGCAGTTTTGAGGGCTATTCACCCCTCCACTTT. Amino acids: CASSFEGYSPLHF.

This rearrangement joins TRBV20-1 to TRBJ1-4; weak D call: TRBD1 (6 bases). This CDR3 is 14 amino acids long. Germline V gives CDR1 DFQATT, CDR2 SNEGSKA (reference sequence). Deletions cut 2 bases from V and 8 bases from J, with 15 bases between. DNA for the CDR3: TGCAGTGCTAGATTTCGGGGGGCGGGCGAAAAACTGTTTTTT. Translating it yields CSARFRGAGEKLFF.

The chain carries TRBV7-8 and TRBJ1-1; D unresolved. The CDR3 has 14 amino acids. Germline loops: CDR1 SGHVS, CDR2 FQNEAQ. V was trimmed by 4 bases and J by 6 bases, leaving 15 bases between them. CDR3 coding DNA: TGTGCCAGCAGCTCGGATAGAGGGTGGTCTGAAGCTTTCTTT. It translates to CASSSDRGWSEAFF.

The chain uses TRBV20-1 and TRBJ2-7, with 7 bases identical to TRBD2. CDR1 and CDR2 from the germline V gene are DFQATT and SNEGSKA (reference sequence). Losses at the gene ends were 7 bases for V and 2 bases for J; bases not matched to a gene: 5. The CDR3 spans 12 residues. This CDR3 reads CSGGGATYEQYF. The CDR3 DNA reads TGCAGTGGCGGGGGAGCCACCTACGAGCAGTACTTC.

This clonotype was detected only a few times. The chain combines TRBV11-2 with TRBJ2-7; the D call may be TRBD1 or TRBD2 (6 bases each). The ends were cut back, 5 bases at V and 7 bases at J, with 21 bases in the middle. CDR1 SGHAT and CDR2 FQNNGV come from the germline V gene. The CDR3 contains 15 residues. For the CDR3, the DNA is TGTGCCAGCAGCGGGTTGCGGGACACCCCGACGGAGCAGTACTTC. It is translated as CASSGLRDTPTEQYF.

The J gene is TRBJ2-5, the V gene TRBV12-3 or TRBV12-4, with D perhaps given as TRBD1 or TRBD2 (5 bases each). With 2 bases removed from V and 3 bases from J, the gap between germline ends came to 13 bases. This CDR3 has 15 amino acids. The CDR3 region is CASSLYGAGEETQYF. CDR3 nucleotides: TGTGCCAGCAGTTTATACGGGGCGGGTGAAGAGACCCAGTACTTC.

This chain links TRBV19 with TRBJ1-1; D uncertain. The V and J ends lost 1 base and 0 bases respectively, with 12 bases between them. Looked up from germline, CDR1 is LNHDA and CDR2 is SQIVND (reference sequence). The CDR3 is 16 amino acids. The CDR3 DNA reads TGTGCCAGTAGTATAGCTGCGGGCGCGATGAACACTGAAGCTTTCTTT. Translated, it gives CASSIAAGAMNTEAFF. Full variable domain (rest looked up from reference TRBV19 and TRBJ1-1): DGGITQSPKYLFRKEGQNVTLSCEQNLNHDAMYWYRQDPGQGLRLIYYSQIVNDFQKGDIAEGYSVSREKKESFPLTVTSAQKNPTAFYLCASSIAAGAMNTEAFFGQGTRLTVV.

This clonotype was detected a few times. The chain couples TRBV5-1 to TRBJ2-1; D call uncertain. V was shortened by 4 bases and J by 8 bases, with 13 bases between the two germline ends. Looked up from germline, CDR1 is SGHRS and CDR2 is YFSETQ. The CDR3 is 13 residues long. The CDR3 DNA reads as TGCGCCAGCAGCCCCGGGCGCGACTATGAGCAGTTCTTC. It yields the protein CASSPGRDYEQFF.